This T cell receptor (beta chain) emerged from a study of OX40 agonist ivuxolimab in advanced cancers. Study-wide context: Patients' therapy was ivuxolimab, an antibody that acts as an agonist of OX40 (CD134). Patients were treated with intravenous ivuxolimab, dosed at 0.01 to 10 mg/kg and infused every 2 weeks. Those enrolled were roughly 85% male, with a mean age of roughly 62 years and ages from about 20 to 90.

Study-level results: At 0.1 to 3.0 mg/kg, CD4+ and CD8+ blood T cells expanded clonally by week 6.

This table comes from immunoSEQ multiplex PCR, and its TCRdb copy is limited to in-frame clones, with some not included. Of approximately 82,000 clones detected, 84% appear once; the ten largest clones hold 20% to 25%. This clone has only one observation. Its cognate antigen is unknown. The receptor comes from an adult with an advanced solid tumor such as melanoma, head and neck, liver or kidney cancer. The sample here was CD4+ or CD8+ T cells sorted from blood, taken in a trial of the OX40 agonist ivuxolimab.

The chain's CDR3 is CASSIGQRGAFF. The CDR3 DNA is TGTGCCAGCAGTATAGGGCAACGAGGCGCTTTCTTT. The chain combines TRBV28 with TRBJ1-1; no firm D call. The CDR3 sequence is 12 residues long. The germline V and J ends were trimmed by 5 bases and 11 bases, with 15 bases remaining between them. Germline assignment: CDR1 MDHEN and CDR2 SYDVKM.